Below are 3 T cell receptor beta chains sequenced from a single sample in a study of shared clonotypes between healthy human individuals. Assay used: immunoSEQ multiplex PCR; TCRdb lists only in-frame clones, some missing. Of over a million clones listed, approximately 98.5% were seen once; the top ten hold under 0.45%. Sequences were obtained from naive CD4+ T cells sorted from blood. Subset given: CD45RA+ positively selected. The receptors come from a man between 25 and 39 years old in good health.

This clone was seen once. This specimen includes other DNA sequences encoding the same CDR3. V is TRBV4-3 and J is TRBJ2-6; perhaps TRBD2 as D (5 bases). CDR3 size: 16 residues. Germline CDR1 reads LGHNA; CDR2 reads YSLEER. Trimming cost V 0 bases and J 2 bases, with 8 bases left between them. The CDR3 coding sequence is TGCGCCAGCAGCCAAGACCCGGGAACTGGGGCCAACGTCCTGACTTTC. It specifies CASSQDPGTGANVLTF.

CDR3 sequence (DNA): TGTGCCAGCAGCTCAGTACAGGGAAGGGGTCAGCCCCAGCATTTT. Amino acids: CASSSVQGRGQPQHF. The chain links TRBV11-2 to TRBJ1-5, with D possibly TRBD1 on 6 matching bases. The CDR3 is 15 residues long. Trimming pared 4 bases from V and 6 bases from J, leaving 16 bases between. Germline V gene lookup returns CDR1 SGHAT and CDR2 FQNNGV.

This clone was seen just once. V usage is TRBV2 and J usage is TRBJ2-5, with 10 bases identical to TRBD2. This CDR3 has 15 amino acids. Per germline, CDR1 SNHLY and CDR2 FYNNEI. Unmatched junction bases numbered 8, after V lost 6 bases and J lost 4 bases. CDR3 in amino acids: CASSPTGTSAETQYF. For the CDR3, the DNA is TGTGCCAGCAGCCCAACCGGGACTAGCGCAGAGACCCAGTACTTC. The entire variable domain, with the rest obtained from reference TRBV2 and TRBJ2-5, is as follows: EPEVTQTPSHQVTQMGQEVILRCVPISNHLYFYWYRQILGQKVEFLVSFYNNEISEKSEIFDDQFSVERPDGSNFTLKIRSTKLEDSAMYFCASSPTGTSAETQYFGPGTRLLVL.